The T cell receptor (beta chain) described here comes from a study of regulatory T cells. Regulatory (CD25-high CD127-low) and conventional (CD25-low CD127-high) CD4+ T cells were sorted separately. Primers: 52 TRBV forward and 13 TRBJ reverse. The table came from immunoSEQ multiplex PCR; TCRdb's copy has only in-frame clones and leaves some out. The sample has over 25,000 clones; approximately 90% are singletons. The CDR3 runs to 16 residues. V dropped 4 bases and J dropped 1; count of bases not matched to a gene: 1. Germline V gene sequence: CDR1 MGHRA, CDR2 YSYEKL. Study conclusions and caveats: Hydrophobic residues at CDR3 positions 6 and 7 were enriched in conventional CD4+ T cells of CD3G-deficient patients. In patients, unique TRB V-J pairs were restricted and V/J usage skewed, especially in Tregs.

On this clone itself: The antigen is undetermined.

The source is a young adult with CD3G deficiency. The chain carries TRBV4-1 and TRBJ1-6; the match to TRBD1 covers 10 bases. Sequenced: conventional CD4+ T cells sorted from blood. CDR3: CASSPGQGSYNSPLHF. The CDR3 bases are TGCGCCAGCAGCCCGGGACAGGGGTCCTATAATTCACCCCTCCACTTT.